The 28 T cell receptor beta chains in this list originate from one sample, sequenced in a study of identical twins. Via MiXCR, TCRdb re-called the 5' RACE reads, giving one row per CDR3 protein. The table shows approximately 600,000 distinct CDR3 sequences, with 9% to 10% occurring only once. This sample was shared with a second study, whose subject was yellow fever vaccine responses in identical twins.

The source material was PBMCs. These receptors were taken from a woman between 18 and 29 years old in good health.

J is TRBJ2-3 and V is TRBV5-1, with TRBD1 as a possible D gene (6 bases). CDR3 length: 16 amino acids. With 4 bases removed from V and 0 bases from J, the gap between germline ends came to 15 bases. CDR1 and CDR2 from the germline V gene are SGHRS and YFSETQ. The CDR3 region has the DNA TGCGCCAGCAGCGCTCAGGGGAGAGTTAGCACAGATACGCAGTATTTT. Protein product: CASSAQGRVSTDTQYF.

V usage is TRBV5-5 and J usage is TRBJ2-7; D might be TRBD2 (6 bases). Between the trimmed V and J ends, which lost 4 bases and 7 bases, there was a span of 21 bases. The CDR3 totals 15 residues. The V gene's germline CDR1 is SGHKS and CDR2 YYEKEE (reference sequence). The CDR3 reads CASSTGYGGAREQYF. DNA of the CDR3: TGTGCCAGCAGCACCGGTTACGGGGGAGCGCGGGAGCAGTACTTC.

This clonotype was found many times. This chain joins TRBV4-2 and TRBJ2-1, with 9 bases that match TRBD1. CDR1 LGHNA and CDR2 YNFKEQ come from the germline V gene. With 4 bases clipped from V and 2 bases from J, the junction kept 6 bases outside the gene matches. This CDR3 contains 16 residues. The CDR3: CASSRSGTGTYNEQFF. CDR3 nucleotide sequence: TGTGCCAGCAGCCGGTCCGGGACAGGGACCTACAATGAGCAGTTCTTC.

V gene TRBV20-1 combines with J gene TRBJ2-7, with D possibly matching TRBD1 (6 bases). V was trimmed by 0 bases and J by 3 bases, leaving 15 bases between them. The length of the CDR3 is 15 residues. In germline, CDR1 is DFQATT, CDR2 SNEGSKA (reference sequence). This CDR3 is CSARDPRDTYYEQYF. CDR3 nucleotide sequence: TGCAGTGCTAGAGATCCCCGGGACACCTACTACGAGCAGTACTTC.

The chain couples TRBV20-1 to TRBJ2-3; 15 bases are a match to TRBD2. J lost 6 bases, V lost 5 bases, and 9 bases had no gene match. The germline CDR1 and CDR2 sequences are DFQATT and SNEGSKA (reference sequence). The CDR3 runs 16 residues. CDR3 protein: CSAPGLAGGGADTQYF. Written as DNA, the CDR3 is TGCAGTGCTCCCGGACTAGCGGGAGGGGGGGCCGATACGCAGTATTTT.

The chain is built from TRBV4-3 and TRBJ2-3; 7 bases agree with TRBD2. The CDR3 runs 13 residues. The germline gives CDR1 LGHNA, CDR2 YSLEER. The V gene end was trimmed by 0 bases and the J gene end by 9 bases; junction bases not matched to a gene: 3. CDR3: CASSQEWEGTQYF. For the CDR3, the DNA is TGCGCCAGCAGCCAAGAGTGGGAGGGCACGCAGTATTTT.

This clonotype was counted between two and nine times. The chain has TRBV7-9 and TRBJ2-7, with 9 bases matching TRBD2. The V gene end was trimmed by 5 bases and the J gene end by 7 bases; junction bases not matched to a gene: 12. Germline V gene data show CDR1 as SEHNR and CDR2 as FQNEAQ (reference sequence). The CDR3 is 15 residues long. The CDR3 DNA reads TGTGCCAGCAGCCCGGTAGCGGGAGAAGGGCGGGAGCAGTACTTC. As protein: CASSPVAGEGREQYF.

This clonotype occurred many times. The V and J genes are TRBV9 and TRBJ2-3; D is perhaps TRBD1 (9 bases). V was pared by 4 bases and J by 2 bases, with 17 bases between. This CDR3 region has 16 residues. Germline-derived CDR1 and CDR2 are SGDLS and YYNGEE. The CDR3 bases are TGTGCCAGCAGCCGGGGGGGACAGGGCCCCACAGATACGCAGTATTTT. Translated: CASSRGGQGPTDTQYF.

This clonotype was detected only a few times. This chain links TRBV12-3 or TRBV12-4 with TRBJ2-3; 10 nucleotides align to TRBD2. The CDR3 runs to 19 residues. Unmatched junction bases numbered 19, after V lost 5 bases and J lost 5 bases. The CDR3 region has the DNA TGTGCCAGCAGTAGCTTGAGGAGCGGGAGGGTGTCGACCCGAGATACGCAGTATTTT. It codes for CASSSLRSGRVSTRDTQYF.

The chain joins TRBV12-3 or TRBV12-4 to TRBJ2-1; D may be TRBD2 (6 bases). V was shortened by 4 bases and J by 9 bases, with 16 bases between the two germline ends. This CDR3 contains 14 residues. CDR3: CASSSDGGLTEQFF. The CDR3 region has the DNA TGTGCCAGCAGTTCGGACGGAGGACTAACTGAGCAGTTCTTC.

The chain combines TRBV2 with TRBJ2-7; tentatively, D is TRBD1 (6 bases). CDR3 length: 14 amino acids. CDR1 SNHLY and CDR2 FYNNEI come from the germline V gene. V lost 8 bases, J lost 2 bases, and 16 bases lay in between. The CDR3 region is CASRTPGHPYEQYF. The CDR3 DNA reads as TGTGCCAGCCGTACCCCGGGACACCCCTACGAGCAGTACTTC.

This clonotype was detected a few times. The chain is built from TRBV5-1 and TRBJ2-7; TRBD2 matches 10 bases. Germline V gene lookup returns CDR1 SGHRS and CDR2 YFSETQ. The CDR3 extends over 16 amino acids. Trimming removed 3 bases from V and 4 bases from J; junction bases left unmatched: 10. CDR3 in DNA: TGCGCCAGCAGCTCGGGACTAGCGCCCACCCCGTACGAGCAGTACTTC. Protein sequence: CASSSGLAPTPYEQYF.

The chain employs TRBV11-2 and TRBJ2-6; maybe TRBD2 (6 bases). The V end was cut by 5 bases, the J end by 2 bases, with 13 bases between. Looked up from germline, CDR1 is SGHAT and CDR2 is FQNNGV. The CDR3 length is 16 residues. The CDR3, as DNA: TGTGCCAGCAGCCCCCGCGGGGAAGCTGGGGCCAACGTCCTGACTTTC. Its translation: CASSPRGEAGANVLTF.

This clonotype was counted a few times. The V call is TRBV7-9, the J call TRBJ2-7; possibly TRBD2 for D (6 bases). The CDR3 is made up of 15 amino acids. Germline lookup yields CDR1 SEHNR and CDR2 FQNEAQ (reference sequence). V dropped 5 bases and J dropped 7 bases, with 21 bases sitting between them. The CDR3 nucleotides are TGTGCCAGCAGCGCTGGGACTGGCCCCTGGGGTGAGCAGTACTTC. Its translation is CASSAGTGPWGEQYF.

This clonotype occurred a few times. The gene calls are TRBV23-1 and TRBJ2-7; D uncertain. TRBV23-1 is annotated as an ORF whose role is uncertain. Trimming removed 4 bases at V and 4 bases at J, with 17 bases between. This CDR3 comprises 15 residues. In nucleotides, the CDR3 is TGCGCCAGCAGTCTCGGAGCCTTCTTCTCATACGAGCAGTACTTC. Amino acid sequence: CASSLGAFFSYEQYF.

This clonotype showed up just a few times. J is TRBJ2-2 and V is TRBV20-1; 11 nucleotides agree with TRBD2. The germline gives CDR1 DFQATT, CDR2 SNEGSKA (reference sequence). The V segment lost 3 bases and the J segment 5 bases; nucleotides outside the gene matches: 8. This CDR3 has 16 amino acids. The CDR3 nucleotides are TGCAGTGCTAGGGGTACTAGCGGGAGTAATACCGGGGAGCTGTTTTTT. Protein: CSARGTSGSNTGELFF.

This clonotype was seen a handful of times. V usage is TRBV5-8 and J usage is TRBJ2-7; no clear D gene. The germline V gene encodes CDR1 SGHTS and CDR2 YDEGEE. The CDR3 extends over 14 amino acids. V gave up 0 bases and J gave up 1 base, with 8 bases separating them. This CDR3 reads CASSLVWRSYEQYF. CDR3 nucleotides: TGTGCCAGCAGCTTGGTTTGGCGGTCCTACGAGCAGTACTTC.

The V call is TRBV11-3, the J call TRBJ2-7, with D possibly TRBD2 on 6 matching bases. Germline CDR1 and CDR2: SGHNT and YENEEA. V was pared by 5 bases and J by 0 bases, with 17 bases between. The length of the CDR3 is 16 residues. The CDR3 sequence is CASSAGPQRASYEQYF. CDR3 in DNA: TGTGCCAGCAGCGCTGGGCCCCAGCGGGCCTCCTACGAGCAGTACTTC.

The chain carries TRBV20-1 and TRBJ1-5, with D perhaps matching TRBD1 (5 bases). The CDR3 runs 15 residues. With 6 bases removed from V and 1 base from J, the gap between germline ends came to 16 bases. Germline V lookup: CDR1 DFQATT, CDR2 SNEGSKA (reference sequence). CDR3: CSARAGGGSNQPQHF. The CDR3 DNA follows: TGCAGTGCCAGGGCCGGGGGAGGAAGCAATCAGCCCCAGCATTTT.

Only a few counts were recorded for this clonotype. The chain employs TRBV3-1 and TRBJ2-1, with D perhaps matching TRBD2 (6 bases). Trimming left V 1 base short and J 7 bases short, with 20 bases between. The CDR3 is made up of 17 amino acids. CDR1 is LGHDT, CDR2 YNNKEL, per germline (reference sequence). CDR3 protein: CASSQVLRDPRRNEQFF. The CDR3 DNA sequence: TGTGCCAGCAGCCAAGTGTTGCGGGATCCGCGGAGAAATGAGCAGTTCTTC.

This rearrangement joins TRBV12-5 to TRBJ1-2; perhaps TRBD1 as D (6 bases). The CDR3 spans 13 residues. With 6 bases removed from V and 5 bases from J, the gap between germline ends came to 13 bases. CDR1 and CDR2 from the germline V gene are LGHNT and FRNRAP. CDR3 DNA sequence: TGTGCTAGTGGCCCTAACAGGGAATATGGCTACACCTTC. It is translated as CASGPNREYGYTF.

The chain joins TRBV4-2 to TRBJ2-3; perhaps TRBD2 as D (6 bases). There are 15 residues in the CDR3. In germline, CDR1 is LGHNA, CDR2 YNFKEQ. V lost 3 bases and J 4 bases, leaving 14 bases between the germline ends. CDR3 in amino acids: CASSQPGGLADTQYF. The CDR3 bases are TGTGCCAGCAGCCAGCCCGGGGGACTGGCAGATACGCAGTATTTT.

This clonotype has only a few counts. V is TRBV20-1 and J is TRBJ2-6; D not certain. Trimming cost V 0 bases and J 0 bases, with 12 bases left between them. The CDR3 is 17 residues long. Germline CDR1 is DFQATT and CDR2 is SNEGSKA (reference sequence). CDR3 amino acids: CSARDLGRDSGANVLTF. CDR3 in DNA: TGCAGTGCTAGAGATCTGGGCAGAGACTCTGGGGCCAACGTCCTGACTTTC.

This clonotype was recorded many times. The chain links TRBV29-1 to TRBJ2-1, with 10 bases that match TRBD2. J was trimmed by 2 bases and V by 6 bases; bases with no gene match: 4. The CDR3 length is 14 residues. CDR1 and CDR2 (germline): SQVTM, ANQGSEA. The CDR3 bases are TGCAGCGTCACAACTAGCGGGACCTACAATGAGCAGTTCTTC. It specifies CSVTTSGTYNEQFF.

This clonotype was picked up a small number of times. The rearrangement joins TRBV10-3 to TRBJ2-1; D remains unclear. CDR3 length equals 16 residues. Trimming took 0 bases from V and 2 from J, leaving 11 bases between them. Per germline, CDR1 ENHRY and CDR2 SYGVKD. This chain's CDR3 is CAISESRLSTYNEQFF. Here the CDR3 DNA reads TGTGCCATCAGTGAGTCGAGACTTAGCACCTACAATGAGCAGTTCTTC.

This clonotype was counted a few times. The chain recombines TRBV28 with TRBJ2-4; D unresolved. Germline CDR1 reads MDHEN; CDR2 reads SYDVKM. The CDR3 runs 16 residues. With 3 bases removed from V and 0 bases from J, the gap between germline ends came to 12 bases. The CDR3 nucleotides read TGTGCCAGCAGTTTGTCGACAAACCTAGCCAAAAACATTCAGTACTTC. Residues: CASSLSTNLAKNIQYF. Together with reference TRBV28 and TRBJ2-4, the CDR3 gives the full variable domain: DVKVTQSSRYLVKRTGEKVFLECVQDMDHENMFWYRQDPGLGLRLIYFSYDVKMKEKGDIPEGYSVSREKKERFSLILESASTNQTSMYLCASSLSTNLAKNIQYFGAGTRLSVL.

J is TRBJ2-1 and V is TRBV7-9; D not certain. V was shortened by 5 bases and J by 5 bases, with 13 bases between the two germline ends. Germline V CDR1 and CDR2: SEHNR, FQNEAQ (reference sequence). The CDR3 spans 14 residues. This CDR3 is CASSVPLQNNEQFF. The CDR3 coding sequence is TGTGCCAGCAGCGTACCCCTACAAAACAATGAGCAGTTCTTC. Full variable domain (rest looked up from reference TRBV7-9 and TRBJ2-1): DTGVSQNPRHKITKRGQNVTFRCDPISEHNRLYWYRQTLGQGPEFLTYFQNEAQLEKSRLLSDRFSAERPKGSFSTLEIQRTEQGDSAMYLCASSVPLQNNEQFFGPGTRLTVL.

This clonotype was counted at least ten times. The chain joins TRBV5-5 to TRBJ2-3; tentatively, D is TRBD1 or TRBD2 (5 bases each). Germline V gene data show CDR1 as SGHKS and CDR2 as YYEKEE (reference sequence). Trimming left V 5 bases short and J 0 bases short, with 16 bases between. The CDR3 contains 16 residues. CDR3 region: CASRVVRDLSTDTQYF. CDR3 nucleotide sequence: TGTGCCAGCAGGGTGGTCCGGGACCTGAGCACAGATACGCAGTATTTT.